These 29 T cell receptor beta chains were sequenced from one sample in a study of shared clonotypes between healthy human individuals. The method was immunoSEQ multiplex PCR; TCRdb's version includes in-frame clones alone and lacks a portion of them. Among a few million clones listed, more than 80% were seen once. The sequencing input was naive CD4+ T cells from PBMCs. Subset defined: CD45RA+ positively selected. The receptor source for this set is a man aged 18 to 30 in good health. Some clones in this sample may be carry-over from other donors' samples.

The chain joins TRBV27 to TRBJ2-1; D not resolved. The germline CDR1 and CDR2 sequences are MNHEY and SMNVEV (reference sequence). The CDR3 extends over 15 amino acids. Deletions cut 3 bases from V and 3 bases from J, with 12 bases between. CDR3 DNA sequence: TGTGCCAGCAGTTTTGGCCGCTCCCTCTACAATGAGCAGTTCTTC. This encodes CASSFGRSLYNEQFF.

The gene calls are TRBV6-1 and TRBJ1-5; no clear D. Germline assignment: CDR1 MNHNS and CDR2 SASEGT. The V end was cut by 6 bases, the J end by 5 bases, with 14 bases between. The CDR3 has 14 amino acids. The CDR3 protein is CASREWAGDQPQHF. DNA for the CDR3: TGTGCCAGCAGGGAATGGGCAGGAGATCAGCCCCAGCATTTT.

CDR3 residues: CASSSRKAASYNEQFF. In DNA, the CDR3 is TGTGCCAGCAGCTCCAGGAAGGCGGCCTCCTACAATGAGCAGTTCTTC. The V gene is TRBV13, the J gene TRBJ2-1; D unresolved. The CDR3 runs to 16 residues. CDR1 is PRHDT and CDR2 is FYEKMQ in the germline V gene (reference sequence). Trimming shortened V by 4 bases and J by 0 bases, and 13 bases separated the two germline ends. The full variable domain, in which reference TRBV13 and TRBJ2-1 provide the parts outside the CDR3, is AAGVIQSPRHLIKEKRETATLKCYPIPRHDTVYWYQQGPGQDPQFLISFYEKMQSDKGSIPDRFSAQQFSDYHSELNMSSLELGDSALYFCASSSRKAASYNEQFFGPGTRLTVL.

Worth noting for this clone: The sample holds other DNA sequences that translate to the same CDR3. This rearrangement joins TRBV2 to TRBJ1-5; weak D call: TRBD1 (5 bases). Germline CDR1 is SNHLY and CDR2 is FYNNEI. CDR3 length: 14 amino acids. V gave up 6 bases and J gave up 1 base, with 10 bases separating them. CDR3 coding DNA: TGTGCCAGCAGGGGGGACGGAAGCAATCAGCCCCAGCATTTT. It is translated as CASRGDGSNQPQHF.

The V call is TRBV7-2, the J call TRBJ1-3; 9 nucleotides line up with TRBD1. The CDR3 is made up of 15 amino acids. Germline trimming cut 8 bases from V and 0 bases from J; bases unmatched to any gene: 5. Germline V lookup: CDR1 SGHTA, CDR2 FQGNSA. The CDR3 is CASGDRVNSGNTIYF. CDR3 coding DNA: TGTGCCAGCGGGGACAGGGTGAACTCTGGAAACACCATATATTTT.

As concerns this clone: The sample carries other DNA sequences with the same CDR3. This chain uses TRBV10-3 with TRBJ1-5; possibly TRBD1 for D (5 bases). Germline values: CDR1 ENHRY, CDR2 SYGVKD. The CDR3 totals 13 residues. V was cut by 4 bases and J by 1 base, with 5 bases left in between. CDR3 region: CAISGGSNQPQHF. As DNA, the CDR3 is TGTGCCATCAGTGGGGGGAGCAATCAGCCCCAGCATTTT.

V and J are TRBV11-3 and TRBJ2-1; D ambiguous. V dropped 1 base and J dropped 5 bases, with 9 bases sitting between them. The germline V gene has CDR1 SGHNT and CDR2 YENEEA. This CDR3 has 14 amino acids. CDR3 nucleotides: TGTGCCAGCAGCTTAGCGGCAGACCACAATGAGCAGTTCTTC. Translated: CASSLAADHNEQFF.

For this clone: The same CDR3 is also encoded by other DNA sequences in this sample. The V gene is TRBV5-6, the J gene TRBJ2-3; TRBD1 aligns across 8 bases. This CDR3 contains 15 residues. V lost 2 bases and J lost 2; bases outside the gene matches: 4. Per germline, CDR1 SGHDT and CDR2 YYEEEE. The CDR3 DNA reads TGTGCCAGCAGCTTAACAGGGGGGACCACAGATACGCAGTATTTT. It is translated as CASSLTGGTTDTQYF.

DNA of the CDR3: TGTGCCAGCAGCCAGCCAGAGTACTCTGGAAACACCATATATTTT. This sequence encodes CASSQPEYSGNTIYF. This chain connects TRBV4-2 to TRBJ1-3, with unresolved D. Trimming removed 3 bases from V and 0 bases from J, with 9 bases in between. The CDR3 extends over 15 amino acids. Looked up from germline, CDR1 is LGHNA and CDR2 is YNFKEQ.

This sequence joins TRBV5-5 and TRBJ2-3, with D unclear. CDR3 length equals 11 residues. The germline CDR1 and CDR2 sequences are SGHKS and YYEKEE (reference sequence). With 5 bases removed from V and 4 bases from J, the gap between germline ends came to 5 bases. The CDR3: CASRTADTQYF. The CDR3 DNA reads as TGTGCCAGCAGAACGGCAGATACGCAGTATTTT.

This chain connects TRBV4-2 to TRBJ2-7; 10 bases agree with TRBD2. Trimming took 4 bases from V and 4 from J; bases not matched to a gene: 13. This CDR3 is 17 amino acids long. Germline V gene lookup returns CDR1 LGHNA and CDR2 YNFKEQ. CDR3 region: CASSPFWSSGRGYEQYF. DNA for the CDR3: TGTGCCAGCAGCCCCTTTTGGTCTAGCGGGAGAGGATACGAGCAGTACTTC.

This chain uses TRBV5-1 with TRBJ1-2; 10 bases are shared with TRBD1. The CDR3 is made up of 19 amino acids. The germline V gene encodes CDR1 SGHRS and CDR2 YFSETQ. The trim removed 8 bases at V and 5 bases at J, leaving 24 bases unmatched. CDR3: CARDALYNGTGERGYGYTF. The CDR3 nucleotides are TGCGCCAGAGACGCACTATACAATGGGACAGGGGAGAGGGGTTATGGCTACACCTTC.

The count of this clone is one. This chain links TRBV30 with TRBJ1-2, with no clear D. Germline-derived CDR1 and CDR2 are GTSNPN and SVGIG (reference sequence). The CDR3 runs 13 residues. The V gene lost 2 bases and the J gene lost 0 bases, with 7 bases spanning the gap. The CDR3 reads CAWSSETNYGYTF. CDR3 DNA: TGTGCCTGGAGTTCAGAGACTAACTATGGCTACACCTTC.

V gene TRBV5-4 combines with J gene TRBJ1-4; TRBD1 matches at 9 bases. Germline V gene lookup returns CDR1 SGHNT and CDR2 YYREEE (reference sequence). J gave up 7 bases and V 0 bases, and 1 base lay outside the gene matches. The CDR3 has 14 residues. In nucleotides, the CDR3 is TGTGCCAGCAGCTTGGACAGGGGGCGTGAAAAACTGTTTTTT. Protein: CASSLDRGREKLFF.

The rearrangement uses TRBV7-9 and TRBJ2-3; the D gene is possibly TRBD2 (5 bases). Trimming cost V 6 bases and J 6 bases, with 13 bases left between them. Germline CDR1 SEHNR, CDR2 FQNEAQ (reference sequence). This CDR3 has 13 residues. Written as DNA, the CDR3 is TGTGCCAGCAGTGCCCCAAGAGGGGATACGCAGTATTTT. Protein: CASSAPRGDTQYF.

The rearrangement joins TRBV25-1 to TRBJ1-2, with TRBD1 identical over 9 bases. The trim removed 7 bases at V and 6 bases at J, leaving 9 bases unmatched. CDR1 and CDR2 (germline): MGHDK, SYGVNS. This CDR3 spans 14 amino acids. The CDR3 DNA follows: TGTGCCAGCACCGGGACAGGGTCGTTAGATGGCTACACCTTC. The encoded protein is CASTGTGSLDGYTF.

The V and J genes are TRBV5-5 and TRBJ1-1; D ambiguous. The CDR3 is 12 residues long. Germline loops: CDR1 SGHKS, CDR2 YYEKEE (reference sequence). Trimming shortened V by 4 bases and J by 1 base, and 5 bases separated the two germline ends. CDR3 loop: CASSAANTEAFF. The CDR3 bases are TGTGCCAGCAGCGCAGCGAACACTGAAGCTTTCTTT.

CDR3 sequence (DNA): TGTGCCAGTTCGTACAGGGGAGAGACCCAGTACTTC. It codes for CASSYRGETQYF. This chain connects TRBV19 to TRBJ2-5; TRBD1 aligns across 7 bases. V shed 8 bases, J shed 4 bases, and the junction held 4 bases outside the gene matches. This CDR3 spans 12 amino acids. Germline values: CDR1 LNHDA, CDR2 SQIVND (reference sequence).

The chain couples TRBV28 to TRBJ1-5; D is unclear. Per the germline V gene, CDR1 is MDHEN and CDR2 is SYDVKM. This CDR3 region has 16 residues. Trimming pared 3 bases from V and 2 bases from J, leaving 14 bases between. CDR3 residues: CASSFGTGRGNQPQHF. The CDR3 DNA sequence: TGTGCCAGCAGTTTCGGTACGGGTCGAGGCAATCAGCCCCAGCATTTT.

The V gene is TRBV14, the J gene TRBJ2-3, with 13 positions matching TRBD2. Trimming at V came to 2 bases and at J to 1 base, leaving 6 bases not matched to a gene. This CDR3 region has 18 residues. Germline V CDR1 and CDR2: SGHDN, FVKESK. CDR3 region: CASSQRTSGSRGTDTQYF. In DNA form, the CDR3 reads TGTGCCAGCAGCCAACGGACTAGCGGGAGTAGGGGCACAGATACGCAGTATTTT.

This clone has a single count. The J gene is TRBJ1-1, the V gene TRBV28, with 11 bases matching TRBD1. The germline gives CDR1 MDHEN, CDR2 SYDVKM. With 0 bases clipped from V and 1 base from J, the junction kept 1 base outside the gene matches. This CDR3 spans 16 amino acids. CDR3 bases: TGTGCCAGCAGTTTATGGGGACAGGGGGAGAACACTGAAGCTTTCTTT. This gives the protein CASSLWGQGENTEAFF.

V usage is TRBV6-5 and J usage is TRBJ1-2, with TRBD1 matching 9 bases. Germline V gene data show CDR1 as MNHEY and CDR2 as SVGAGI. Losses at the gene ends were 6 bases for V and 4 bases for J; bases not matched to a gene: 3. The CDR3 runs 13 residues. The CDR3 is CASSSDRGYGYTF. The DNA for the CDR3 is TGTGCCAGCAGCTCGGACAGGGGCTATGGCTACACCTTC.

This clone was detected once. The chain employs TRBV6-6 and TRBJ2-7, with unresolved D. The CDR3 consists of 15 residues. Germline loops: CDR1 MNHNY, CDR2 SVGAGI (reference sequence). Deletions cut 0 bases from V and 6 bases from J, with 15 bases between. The CDR3 DNA reads as TGTGCCAGCAGTTACTCGGGGAACACCCCCTTCGAGCAGTACTTC. Amino acids: CASSYSGNTPFEQYF.

The chain employs TRBV20-1 and TRBJ2-1; the D is unclear. CDR3 length: 11 amino acids. CDR1 and CDR2 from the germline V gene are DFQATT and SNEGSKA (reference sequence). Trimming removed 1 base at V and 10 bases at J, with 8 bases between. The CDR3 is CSARVYLEQFF. CDR3 DNA sequence: TGCAGTGCTAGAGTCTATTTGGAGCAGTTCTTC.

The chain is built from TRBV7-2 and TRBJ2-7; 8 nucleotides align to TRBD1. Germline values: CDR1 SGHTA, CDR2 FQGNSA. V shed 5 bases and J 0 bases; nucleotides not matched to a gene: 6. The CDR3 runs to 15 residues. The CDR3 DNA is TGTGCCAGCAGCCCTCGGGACAGGAGCTCCTACGAGCAGTACTTC. Translating gives CASSPRDRSSYEQYF.

The rearrangement uses TRBV7-3 and TRBJ2-2; 10 bases match TRBD1. Per the germline V gene, CDR1 is SGHTA and CDR2 is FQGTGA. The CDR3 length is 14 residues. After removal of 5 bases from V and 6 bases from J, the junction contained 3 bases not matched to a gene. The CDR3 protein is CASSPGTGAGELFF. CDR3 nucleotide sequence: TGTGCCAGCAGCCCCGGGACAGGGGCCGGGGAGCTGTTTTTT.

The rearrangement uses TRBV27 and TRBJ2-5, with 9 bases aligning to TRBD1. Germline V CDR1 and CDR2: MNHEY, SMNVEV (reference sequence). J lost 5 bases, V lost 4 bases, and 8 bases had no gene match. CDR3 length: 15 amino acids. CDR3 DNA sequence: TGTGCCAGCAGTTCCATACAGGGGGCTTGGGAGACCCAGTACTTC. Translation: CASSSIQGAWETQYF.

The J gene is TRBJ1-1, the V gene TRBV7-9; no reliable D call. The V gene lost 3 bases and the J gene lost 0 bases, with 5 bases spanning the gap. Germline V lookup: CDR1 SEHNR, CDR2 FQNEAQ (reference sequence). The CDR3 consists of 13 residues. This CDR3 is CASSLRMNTEAFF. CDR3 sequence (DNA): TGTGCCAGCAGCTTGCGTATGAACACTGAAGCTTTCTTT.

The rearrangement joins TRBV28 to TRBJ2-2; 7 bases fit TRBD2. Germline values: CDR1 MDHEN, CDR2 SYDVKM. CDR3 size: 16 residues. Unmatched junction bases numbered 7, after V lost 5 bases and J lost 1 base. CDR3 protein: CASSTPSSGNTGELFF. In DNA form, the CDR3 reads TGTGCCAGCAGTACCCCGTCTAGCGGGAACACCGGGGAGCTGTTTTTT.